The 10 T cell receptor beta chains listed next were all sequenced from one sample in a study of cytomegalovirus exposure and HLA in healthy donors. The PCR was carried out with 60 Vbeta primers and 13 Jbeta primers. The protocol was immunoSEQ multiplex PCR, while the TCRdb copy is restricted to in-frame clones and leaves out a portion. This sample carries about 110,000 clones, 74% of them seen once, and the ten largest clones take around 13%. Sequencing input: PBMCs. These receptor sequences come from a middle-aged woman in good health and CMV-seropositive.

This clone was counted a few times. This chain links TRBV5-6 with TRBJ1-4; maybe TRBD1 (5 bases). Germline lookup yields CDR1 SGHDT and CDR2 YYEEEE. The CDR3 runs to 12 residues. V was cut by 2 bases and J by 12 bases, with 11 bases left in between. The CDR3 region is CASSFRGSQLFF. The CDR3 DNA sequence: TGTGCCAGCAGCTTTAGGGGCTCCCAACTGTTTTTT.

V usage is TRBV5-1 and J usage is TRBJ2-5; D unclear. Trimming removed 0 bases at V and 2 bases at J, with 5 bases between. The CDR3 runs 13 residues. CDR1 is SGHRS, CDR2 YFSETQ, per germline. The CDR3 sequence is CASSLALQETQYF. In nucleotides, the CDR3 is TGCGCCAGCAGCTTGGCCCTTCAAGAGACCCAGTACTTC.

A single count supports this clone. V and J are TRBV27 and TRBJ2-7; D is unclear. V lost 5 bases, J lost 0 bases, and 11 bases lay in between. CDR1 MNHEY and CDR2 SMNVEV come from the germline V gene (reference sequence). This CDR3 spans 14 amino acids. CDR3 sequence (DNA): TGTGCCAGCAGTGGGCAGTACAACTCCTACGAGCAGTACTTC. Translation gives CASSGQYNSYEQYF.

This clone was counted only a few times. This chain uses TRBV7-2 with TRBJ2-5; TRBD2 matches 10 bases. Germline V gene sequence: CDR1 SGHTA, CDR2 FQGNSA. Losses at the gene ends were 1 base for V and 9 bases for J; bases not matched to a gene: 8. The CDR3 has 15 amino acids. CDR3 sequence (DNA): TGTGCCAGCAGCTTAGTTCCTAGCGGGGGCCGGGCCCAGTACTTC. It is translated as CASSLVPSGGRAQYF.

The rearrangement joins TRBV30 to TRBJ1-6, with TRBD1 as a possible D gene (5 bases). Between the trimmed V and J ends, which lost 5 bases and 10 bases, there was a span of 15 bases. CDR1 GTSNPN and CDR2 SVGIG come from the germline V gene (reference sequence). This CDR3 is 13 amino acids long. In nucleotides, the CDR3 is TGTGCCTGGGGGGCAGGGTTTGGCTCACCCCTCCACTTT. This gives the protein CAWGAGFGSPLHF.

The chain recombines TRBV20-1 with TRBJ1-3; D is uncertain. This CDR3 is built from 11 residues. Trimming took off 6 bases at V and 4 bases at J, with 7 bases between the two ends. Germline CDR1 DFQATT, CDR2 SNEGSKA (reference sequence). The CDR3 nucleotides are TGCAGTGCGGTCGGGGGAAACACCATATATTTT. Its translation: CSAVGGNTIYF.

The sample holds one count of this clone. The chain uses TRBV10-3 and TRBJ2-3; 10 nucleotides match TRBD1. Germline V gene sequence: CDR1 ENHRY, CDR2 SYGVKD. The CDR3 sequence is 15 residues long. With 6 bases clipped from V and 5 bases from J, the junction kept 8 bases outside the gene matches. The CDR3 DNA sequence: TGTGCCATCAGCCGGGACAGGGGTATAGGAGATACGCAGTATTTT. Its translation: CAISRDRGIGDTQYF.

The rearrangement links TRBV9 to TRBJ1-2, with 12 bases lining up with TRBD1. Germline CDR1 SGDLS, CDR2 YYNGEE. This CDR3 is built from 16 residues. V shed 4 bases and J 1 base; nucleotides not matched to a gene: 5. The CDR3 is CASSRGQGAGNYGYTF. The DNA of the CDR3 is TGTGCCAGCAGCAGGGGACAGGGGGCAGGTAACTATGGCTACACCTTC.

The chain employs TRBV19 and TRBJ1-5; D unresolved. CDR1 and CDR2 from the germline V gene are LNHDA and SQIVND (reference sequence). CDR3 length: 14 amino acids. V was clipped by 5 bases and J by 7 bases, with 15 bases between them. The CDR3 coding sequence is TGTGCCAGTAGTGTAGGACTCGCGTGGCAGCCCCAGCATTTT. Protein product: CASSVGLAWQPQHF.

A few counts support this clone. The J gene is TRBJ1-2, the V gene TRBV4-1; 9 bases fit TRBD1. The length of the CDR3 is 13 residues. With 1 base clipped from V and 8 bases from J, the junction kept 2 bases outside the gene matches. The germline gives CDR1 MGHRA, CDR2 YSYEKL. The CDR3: CASSQGTGVGYTF. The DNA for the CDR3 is TGCGCCAGCAGCCAAGGGACAGGGGTCGGCTACACCTTC.